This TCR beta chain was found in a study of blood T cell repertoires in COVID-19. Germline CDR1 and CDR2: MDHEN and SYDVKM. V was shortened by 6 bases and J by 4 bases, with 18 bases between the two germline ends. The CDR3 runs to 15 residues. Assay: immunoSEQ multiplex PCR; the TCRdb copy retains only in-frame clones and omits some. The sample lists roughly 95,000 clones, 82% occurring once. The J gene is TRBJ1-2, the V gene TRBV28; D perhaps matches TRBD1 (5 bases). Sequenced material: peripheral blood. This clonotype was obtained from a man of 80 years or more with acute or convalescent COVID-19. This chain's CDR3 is CASSSRGSLVYGYTF. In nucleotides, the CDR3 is TGTGCCAGCAGCTCGCGGGGCAGTTTGGTCTATGGCTACACCTTC.